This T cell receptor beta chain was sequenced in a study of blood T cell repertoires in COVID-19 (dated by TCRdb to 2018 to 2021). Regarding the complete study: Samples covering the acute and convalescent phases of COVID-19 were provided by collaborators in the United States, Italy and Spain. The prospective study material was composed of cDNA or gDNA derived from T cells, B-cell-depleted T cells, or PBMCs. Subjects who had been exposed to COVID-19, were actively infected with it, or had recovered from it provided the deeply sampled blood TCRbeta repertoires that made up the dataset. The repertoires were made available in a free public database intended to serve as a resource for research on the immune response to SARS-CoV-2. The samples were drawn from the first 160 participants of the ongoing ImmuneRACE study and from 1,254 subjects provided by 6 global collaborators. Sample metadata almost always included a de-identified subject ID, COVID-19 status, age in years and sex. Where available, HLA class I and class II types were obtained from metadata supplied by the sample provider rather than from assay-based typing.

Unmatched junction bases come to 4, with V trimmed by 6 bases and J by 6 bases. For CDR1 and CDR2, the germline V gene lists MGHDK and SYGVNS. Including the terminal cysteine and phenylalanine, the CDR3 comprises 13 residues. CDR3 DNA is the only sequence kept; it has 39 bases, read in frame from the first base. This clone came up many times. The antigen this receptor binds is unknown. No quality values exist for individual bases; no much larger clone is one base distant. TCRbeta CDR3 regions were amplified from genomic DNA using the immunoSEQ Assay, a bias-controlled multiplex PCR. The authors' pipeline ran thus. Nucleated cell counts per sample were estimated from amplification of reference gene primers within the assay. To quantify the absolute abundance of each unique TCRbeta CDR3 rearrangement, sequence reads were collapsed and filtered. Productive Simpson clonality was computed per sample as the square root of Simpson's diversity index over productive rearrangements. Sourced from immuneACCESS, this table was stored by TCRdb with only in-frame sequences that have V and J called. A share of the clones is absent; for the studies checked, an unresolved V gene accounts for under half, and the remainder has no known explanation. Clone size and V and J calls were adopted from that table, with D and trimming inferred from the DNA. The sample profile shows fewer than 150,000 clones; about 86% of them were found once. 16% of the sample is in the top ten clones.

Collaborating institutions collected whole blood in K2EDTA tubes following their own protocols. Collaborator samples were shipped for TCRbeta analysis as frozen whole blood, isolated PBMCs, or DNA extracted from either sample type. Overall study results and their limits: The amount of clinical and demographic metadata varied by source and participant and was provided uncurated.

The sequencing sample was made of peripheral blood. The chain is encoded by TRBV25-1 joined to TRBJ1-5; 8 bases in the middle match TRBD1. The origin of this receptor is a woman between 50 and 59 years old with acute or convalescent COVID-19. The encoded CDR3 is CASSRTGSQPQHF. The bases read TGTGCCAGCAGCCGGACAGGGAGTCAGCCCCAGCATTTT.